The next 26 T cell receptor beta chains were all read from a single sample in a study of shared clonotypes between healthy human individuals. Measured with immunoSEQ multiplex PCR; TCRdb has only the in-frame clones, and not every one. The sample contains 2,500,000 or so clones, 80% to 95% of which appear only once. The source material was naive CD4+ T cells from PBMCs. Subset denoted: CD45RA+ positively selected. Receptors originate from a man between 18 and 35 years old in good health. Some clones in this sample may be carry-over from other donors' samples.

The CDR3 coding sequence is TGTGCCAGCAAACCGGGACAGGGGAACACTGAAGCTTTCTTT. Translated, it gives CASKPGQGNTEAFF. The rearrangement links TRBV27 to TRBJ1-1; 9 bases match TRBD1. Germline-derived CDR1 and CDR2 are MNHEY and SMNVEV (reference sequence). Trimming cost V 7 bases and J 1 base; bases outside gene matches: 4. The CDR3 totals 14 residues.

The chain joins TRBV11-2 to TRBJ2-2; no reliable D call. This CDR3 spans 17 amino acids. CDR1 and CDR2 from the germline V gene are SGHAT and FQNNGV. V lost 1 base and J 2 bases, leaving 14 bases between the germline ends. CDR3 sequence: CASSLAGVRRNTGELFF. The CDR3 bases are TGTGCCAGCAGCTTAGCAGGTGTCAGGAGAAACACCGGGGAGCTGTTTTTT.

To note about this clone: At the DNA level, this CDR3 is encoded by other sequences in the same sample as well. The chain joins TRBV28 to TRBJ2-1; D may be TRBD1 (5 bases). The CDR3 has 13 amino acids. Germline V gene data show CDR1 as MDHEN and CDR2 as SYDVKM. Between the trimmed V and J ends, which lost 7 bases and 4 bases, there was a span of 11 bases. The CDR3 loop reads CASTRDLYNEQFF. In DNA, the CDR3 is TGTGCCAGCACCAGGGATCTTTACAATGAGCAGTTCTTC.

This clone was picked up a small number of times. The V and J genes are TRBV28 and TRBJ1-5; perhaps TRBD1 as D (6 bases). CDR3 length equals 12 residues. Germline V gene data show CDR1 as MDHEN and CDR2 as SYDVKM. Trimming took off 9 bases at V and 9 bases at J, with 15 bases between the two ends. The CDR3 coding sequence is TGTGCCAGGTCGACAGGAGTTGGGCCCCAGCATTTT. It translates to CARSTGVGPQHF.

The rearrangement joins TRBV7-2 to TRBJ2-5, with D possibly being TRBD1 (7 bases). Trimming left V 5 bases short and J 3 bases short, with 13 bases between. Germline V gene sequence: CDR1 SGHTA, CDR2 FQGNSA. The CDR3 has 14 amino acids. CDR3 in amino acids: CASSGFRGEETQYF. DNA for the CDR3: TGTGCCAGCAGCGGATTCAGGGGGGAAGAGACCCAGTACTTC. The full variable domain, its missing parts supplied by reference TRBV7-2 and TRBJ2-5, is GAGVSQSPSNKVTEKGKDVELRCDPISGHTALYWYRQSLGQGLEFLIYFQGNSAPDKSGLPSDRFSAERTGGSVSTLTIQRTQQEDSAVYLCASSGFRGEETQYFGPGTRLLVL.

This rearrangement joins TRBV7-3 to TRBJ2-2; no firm D call. V lost 5 bases and J 7 bases, leaving 17 bases between the germline ends. The CDR3 loop spans 15 amino acids. Germline-derived CDR1 and CDR2 are SGHTA and FQGTGA. DNA for the CDR3: TGTGCCAGCAGCAAGACCGGGCCCCTCAGCGGGGAGCTGTTTTTT. Amino acids: CASSKTGPLSGELFF. Using reference TRBV7-3 and TRBJ2-2 for the parts outside the CDR3, the full variable domain is GAGVSQTPSNKVTEKGKYVELRCDPISGHTALYWYRQSLGQGPEFLIYFQGTGAADDSGLPNDRFFAVRPEGSVSTLKIQRTERGDSAVYLCASSKTGPLSGELFFGEGSRLTVL.

The V call is TRBV19, the J call TRBJ1-2; the D gene is possibly TRBD1 (5 bases). This CDR3 is 16 amino acids long. Trimming stripped 6 bases from V and 0 bases from J, with 17 bases between. In germline, CDR1 is LNHDA, CDR2 SQIVND (reference sequence). CDR3 protein: CASSRVGGSANYGYTF. The CDR3 DNA is TGTGCCAGTAGCCGGGTCGGGGGGTCCGCTAACTATGGCTACACCTTC.

This clone was seen more than once but under ten times. The same CDR3 can be traced to other DNA sequences in this sample. The chain has TRBV15 and TRBJ1-1, with D hard to call. V lost 1 base and J 5 bases, leaving 5 bases between the germline ends. The CDR3 sequence is 12 residues long. Looked up from germline, CDR1 is LNHNV and CDR2 is YYDKDF (reference sequence). The CDR3 DNA is TGTGCCACCAGCAGAGGAGGAACTGAAGCTTTCTTT. Translation gives CATSRGGTEAFF.

The chain combines TRBV15 with TRBJ2-3; D is perhaps TRBD1 or TRBD2 (5 bases each). The CDR3 runs 15 residues. The ends were cut back, 1 base at V and 6 bases at J, with 14 bases in the middle. Germline CDR1 and CDR2: LNHNV and YYDKDF (reference sequence). The CDR3 DNA reads TGTGCCACCAGCAGAGTTCAAAGGGGAGCGGATACGCAGTATTTT. As protein: CATSRVQRGADTQYF. Drawing the rest from reference TRBV15 and TRBJ2-3, the complete variable domain is DAMVIQNPRYQVTQFGKPVTLSCSQTLNHNVMYWYQQKSSQAPKLLFHYYDKDFNNEADTPDNFQSRRPNTSFCFLDIRSPGLGDTAMYLCATSRVQRGADTQYFGPGTRLTVL.

This chain uses TRBV30 with TRBJ2-5; maybe TRBD2 (6 bases). The last part of the DNA fits TRBJ2-7 better; the J call may be wrong. Germline CDR1 is GTSNPN and CDR2 is SVGIG (reference sequence). The CDR3 extends over 12 amino acids. DNA of the CDR3: TGTGCCGGAGACCGGGGGAACTACGAGCAGTACTTC. As protein: CAGDRGNYEQYF.

The chain couples TRBV27 to TRBJ1-6; D remains unclear. V lost 3 bases, J lost 4 bases, and 7 bases lay in between. CDR1 is MNHEY and CDR2 is SMNVEV in the germline V gene (reference sequence). The CDR3 has 14 residues. CDR3 sequence reads: CASSFSEYNSPLHF. The CDR3 nucleotides are TGTGCCAGCAGTTTCTCAGAATATAATTCACCCCTCCACTTT.

V usage is TRBV12-5 and J usage is TRBJ1-2; maybe TRBD1 (6 bases). Germline V gives CDR1 LGHNT, CDR2 FRNRAP. This CDR3 region has 12 residues. Trimming pared 6 bases from V and 5 bases from J, leaving 10 bases between. This CDR3 is CASGQGLYGYTF. CDR3 nucleotide sequence: TGTGCTAGTGGACAGGGATTGTATGGCTACACCTTC.

Details on this clone: Other nucleotide sequences from this sample produce the same CDR3. This chain connects TRBV5-4 to TRBJ2-5; a weak D match, TRBD1 (5 bases). The germline V and J ends were trimmed by 1 base and 0 bases, with 7 bases remaining between them. The germline gives CDR1 SGHNT, CDR2 YYREEE (reference sequence). The CDR3 loop spans 14 amino acids. The chain's CDR3 is CASSLRQYQETQYF. CDR3 DNA: TGTGCCAGCAGCTTGAGACAGTACCAAGAGACCCAGTACTTC.

The sample holds one count of this clone. In DNA form, the CDR3 reads TGTGCCAGCAGTCCCTCTAGCGGGAGTGGGACAGATACGCAGTATTTT. Translating gives CASSPSSGSGTDTQYF. The chain joins TRBV25-1 to TRBJ2-3, with TRBD2 matching over 10 bases. Germline V gene sequence: CDR1 MGHDK, CDR2 SYGVNS. The trim removed 5 bases at V and 3 bases at J, leaving 8 bases unmatched. The CDR3 sequence is 16 residues long.

The chain combines TRBV6-6 with TRBJ2-7, with TRBD2 identical over 7 bases. V lost 2 bases, J lost 3 bases, and 7 bases stayed unmatched. The CDR3 is 15 residues long. Germline V gene sequence: CDR1 MNHNY, CDR2 SVGAGI (reference sequence). For the CDR3, the DNA is TGTGCCAGCAGTTACGGGGGGACTACGCTCTACGAGCAGTACTTC. This sequence encodes CASSYGGTTLYEQYF.

This clone has only one observation. Other DNA variants within this sample encode the same CDR3. The chain uses TRBV19 and TRBJ2-5; D may correspond to TRBD1 or TRBD2 (6 bases each). V was clipped by 3 bases and J by 4 bases, with 12 bases between them. The CDR3 contains 14 residues. CDR1 and CDR2 (germline): LNHDA, SQIVND (reference sequence). CDR3 residues: CASSILGGGETQYF. CDR3 bases: TGTGCCAGTAGTATTTTAGGGGGAGGAGAGACCCAGTACTTC.

This chain connects TRBV18 to TRBJ1-1, with 7 nucleotides matching TRBD1. The CDR3 consists of 15 residues. Germline V CDR1 and CDR2: KGHSH, LQKENI. J was trimmed by 5 bases and V by 1 base; bases with no gene match: 7. The CDR3 sequence: CASSPQAQGETEAFF. The CDR3, as DNA: TGTGCCAGCTCACCACAAGCGCAGGGGGAGACTGAAGCTTTCTTT.

This clone has a single count. This chain links TRBV27 with TRBJ1-1, with D possibly matching TRBD1 (5 bases). Germline V gene lookup returns CDR1 MNHEY and CDR2 SMNVEV (reference sequence). This CDR3 has 12 amino acids. The V gene lost 3 bases and the J gene lost 11 bases, with 13 bases spanning the gap. The CDR3, as DNA: TGTGCCAGCAGTTTCCCGGGGCGGCGGGCTTTCTTT. Amino acid sequence: CASSFPGRRAFF.

The V call is TRBV5-4, the J call TRBJ2-2; no clear D. Per the germline V gene, CDR1 is SGHNT and CDR2 is YYREEE (reference sequence). The CDR3 consists of 16 residues. The V and J ends lost 0 bases and 2 bases respectively, with 11 bases between them. The CDR3 region is CASSLGPITNTGELFF. DNA of the CDR3: TGTGCCAGCAGCTTGGGACCGATAACTAACACCGGGGAGCTGTTTTTT.

This chain joins TRBV7-3 and TRBJ1-2; D unclear. Trimming removed 1 base from V and 8 bases from J, with 14 bases in between. In germline, CDR1 is SGHTA, CDR2 FQGTGA. This CDR3 is built from 14 residues. CDR3 nucleotides: TGTGCCAGCAGCTTAAACGGCGGCCTTCGGGGCTACACCTTC. This translates into CASSLNGGLRGYTF.

This clone showed up just once. J is TRBJ1-1 and V is TRBV6-4; D call uncertain. Between the trimmed V and J ends, which lost 4 bases and 0 bases, there was a span of 9 bases. Looked up from germline, CDR1 is MRHNA and CDR2 is SNTAGT. CDR3 size: 14 residues. The CDR3 bases are TGTGCCAGCAGTGTTCTGGCAGTGAACACTGAAGCTTTCTTT. It translates to CASSVLAVNTEAFF.

The gene calls are TRBV11-3 and TRBJ2-1; D may match TRBD1 or TRBD2 (7 bases each). The CDR3 loop spans 12 amino acids. V lost 5 bases and J 8 bases, leaving 10 bases between the germline ends. CDR1 is SGHNT, CDR2 YENEEA, per germline. The CDR3: CASSQGGDEQFF. As DNA, the CDR3 is TGTGCCAGCAGCCAGGGGGGGGATGAGCAGTTCTTC.

This clone was recorded only once. The chain couples TRBV7-8 to TRBJ2-7; 9 nucleotides line up with TRBD2. Germline lookup yields CDR1 SGHVS and CDR2 FQNEAQ. V shed 6 bases and J 4 bases; nucleotides not matched to a gene: 7. The CDR3 contains 14 residues. The CDR3 DNA is TGTGCCAGCAGGGGCATGCTAGCGGGATACGAGCAGTACTTC. Amino acid sequence: CASRGMLAGYEQYF.

This rearrangement joins TRBV6-5 to TRBJ2-3; 10 nucleotides agree with TRBD2. This CDR3 spans 15 amino acids. Germline lookup yields CDR1 MNHEY and CDR2 SVGAGI. V lost 6 bases, J lost 5 bases, and 8 bases stayed unmatched. CDR3 in DNA: TGTGCCAGCAGCCGGGCTAGCGGGGGACTAGATACGCAGTATTTT. It specifies CASSRASGGLDTQYF.

This sequence joins TRBV5-6 and TRBJ2-5; D is uncertain. V gave up 3 bases and J gave up 5 bases, with 20 bases separating them. The CDR3 contains 16 residues. Germline-derived CDR1 and CDR2 are SGHDT and YYEEEE. CDR3 protein: CASSSTENWGTETQYF. Here the CDR3 DNA reads TGTGCCAGCAGCTCTACCGAGAATTGGGGAACTGAGACCCAGTACTTC. The whole variable domain, remainder taken from reference TRBV5-6 and TRBJ2-5, is DAGVTQSPTHLIKTRGQQVTLRCSPKSGHDTVSWYQQALGQGPQFIFQYYEEEERQRGNFPDRFSGHQFPNYSSELNVNALLLGDSALYLCASSSTENWGTETQYFGPGTRLLVL.

CDR3 DNA sequence: TGTGCCACCAGCAGAGTTGGAGATTTGGGAGGCTACACCTTC. Translation: CATSRVGDLGGYTF. The chain employs TRBV15 and TRBJ1-2; the D is unclear. V was shortened by 1 base and J by 8 bases, with 14 bases between the two germline ends. This CDR3 has 14 residues. CDR1 is LNHNV and CDR2 is YYDKDF in the germline V gene (reference sequence).